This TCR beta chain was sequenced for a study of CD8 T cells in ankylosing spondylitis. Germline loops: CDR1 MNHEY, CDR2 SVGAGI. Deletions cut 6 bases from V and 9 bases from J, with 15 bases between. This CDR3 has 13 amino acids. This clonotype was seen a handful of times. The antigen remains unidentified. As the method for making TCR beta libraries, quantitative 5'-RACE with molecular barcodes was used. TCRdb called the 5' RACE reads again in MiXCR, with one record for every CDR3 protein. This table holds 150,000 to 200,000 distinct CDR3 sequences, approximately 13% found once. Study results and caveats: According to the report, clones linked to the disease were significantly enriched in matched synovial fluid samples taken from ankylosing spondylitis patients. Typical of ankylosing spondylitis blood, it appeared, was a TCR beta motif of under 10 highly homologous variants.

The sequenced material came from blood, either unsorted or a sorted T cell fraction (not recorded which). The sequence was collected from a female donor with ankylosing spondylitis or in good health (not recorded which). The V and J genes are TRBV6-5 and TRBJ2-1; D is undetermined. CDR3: CASRVTLSSEQFF. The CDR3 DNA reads TGTGCCAGCAGAGTTACTTTGAGTAGTGAGCAGTTCTTC.